This TCR beta chain comes out of a study of cytomegalovirus exposure and HLA in healthy donors. The overall study: Out of roughly 170 million T cells, an earlier analysis found roughly 100 million unique TCR beta sequences in total.

Germline CDR1 reads SGDLS; CDR2 reads YYNGEE. The trim removed 1 base at V and 2 bases at J, leaving 5 bases unmatched. The CDR3 has 16 residues. General study points: High specificity and sensitivity for cytomegalovirus status were reported for the classifier.

PCR involved 60 Vbeta and 13 Jbeta primers. Sequencing used immunoSEQ multiplex PCR; TCRdb keeps in-frame clones, though not all of them. The sample lists some 150,000 clones, about four fifths occurring once. With regard to this clone: The antigen remains unidentified.

The sequenced sample was PBMCs. The sequence derives from a man aged 40-49 years in good health and CMV-seropositive. V usage is TRBV9 and J usage is TRBJ2-1; 8 bases are a match to TRBD1. CDR3 DNA sequence: TGTGCCAGCAGCGTATTGGCAGGGGGCCCCTACAATGAGCAGTTCTTC. It specifies CASSVLAGGPYNEQFF.